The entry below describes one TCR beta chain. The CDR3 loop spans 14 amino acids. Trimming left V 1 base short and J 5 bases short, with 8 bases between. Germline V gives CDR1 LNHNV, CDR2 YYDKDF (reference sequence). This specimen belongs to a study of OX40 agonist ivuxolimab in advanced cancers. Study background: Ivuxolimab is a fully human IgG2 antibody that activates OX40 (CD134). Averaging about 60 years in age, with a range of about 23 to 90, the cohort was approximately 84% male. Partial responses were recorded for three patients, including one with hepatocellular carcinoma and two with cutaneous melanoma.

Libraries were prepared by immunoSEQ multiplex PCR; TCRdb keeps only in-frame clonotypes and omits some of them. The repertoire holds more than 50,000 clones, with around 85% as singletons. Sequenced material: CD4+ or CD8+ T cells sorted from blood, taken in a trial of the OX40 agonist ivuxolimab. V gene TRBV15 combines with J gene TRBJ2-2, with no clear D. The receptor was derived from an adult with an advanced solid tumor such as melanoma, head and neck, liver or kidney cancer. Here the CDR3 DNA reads TGTGCCACCAGCAGAGCCACAAGGACCGGGGAGCTGTTTTTT. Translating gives CATSRATRTGELFF.